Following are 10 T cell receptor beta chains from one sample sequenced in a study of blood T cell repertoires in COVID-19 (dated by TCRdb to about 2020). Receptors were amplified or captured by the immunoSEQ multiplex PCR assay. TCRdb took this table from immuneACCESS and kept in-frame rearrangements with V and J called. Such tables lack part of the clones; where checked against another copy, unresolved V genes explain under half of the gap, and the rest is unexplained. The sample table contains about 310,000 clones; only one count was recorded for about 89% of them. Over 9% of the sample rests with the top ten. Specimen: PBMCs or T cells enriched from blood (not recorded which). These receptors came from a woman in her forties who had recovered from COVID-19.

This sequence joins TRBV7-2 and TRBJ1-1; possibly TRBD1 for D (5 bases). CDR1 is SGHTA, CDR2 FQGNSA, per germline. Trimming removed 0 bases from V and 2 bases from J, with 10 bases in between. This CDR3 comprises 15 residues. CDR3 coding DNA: TGTGCCAGCAGCTTAGCGGGACTTTCAAACACTGAAGCTTTCTTT. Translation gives CASSLAGLSNTEAFF.

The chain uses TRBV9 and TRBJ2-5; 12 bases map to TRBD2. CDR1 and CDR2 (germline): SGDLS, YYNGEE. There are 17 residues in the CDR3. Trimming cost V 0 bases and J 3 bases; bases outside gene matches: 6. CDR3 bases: TGTGCCAGCAGCGTAGGGGCTAGCGGGGGGGCCGAAGAGACCCAGTACTTC. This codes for CASSVGASGGAEETQYF.

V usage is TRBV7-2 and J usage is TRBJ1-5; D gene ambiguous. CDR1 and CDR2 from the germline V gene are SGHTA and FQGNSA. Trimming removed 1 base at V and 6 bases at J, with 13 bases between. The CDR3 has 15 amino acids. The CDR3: CASSLGSSGFQPQHF. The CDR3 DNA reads TGTGCCAGCAGCTTAGGTAGTTCGGGGTTTCAGCCCCAGCATTTT.

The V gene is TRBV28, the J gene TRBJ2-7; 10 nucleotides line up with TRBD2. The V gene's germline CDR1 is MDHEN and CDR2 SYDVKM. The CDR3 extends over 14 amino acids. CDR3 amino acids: CASRPSGGSYEQYF. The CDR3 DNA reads TGTGCTTCTCGCCCTAGCGGGGGATCCTACGAGCAGTACTTC.

Here the CDR3 DNA reads TGTGCCAGTAGTACCCGAGGGGGAACTGAAGCTTTCTTT. This gives the protein CASSTRGGTEAFF. This sequence joins TRBV19 and TRBJ1-1, with a weak D call TRBD1 (6 bases). This CDR3 is 13 amino acids long. CDR1 is LNHDA, CDR2 SQIVND, per germline (reference sequence). The germline V and J ends were trimmed by 4 bases and 5 bases, with 11 bases remaining between them.

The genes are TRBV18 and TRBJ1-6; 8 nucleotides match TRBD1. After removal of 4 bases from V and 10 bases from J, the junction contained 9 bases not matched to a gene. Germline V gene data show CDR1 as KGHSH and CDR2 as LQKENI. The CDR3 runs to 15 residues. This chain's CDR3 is CASSRATGVDSPLHF. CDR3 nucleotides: TGTGCCAGCTCACGGGCGACAGGGGTGGACTCACCCCTCCACTTT.

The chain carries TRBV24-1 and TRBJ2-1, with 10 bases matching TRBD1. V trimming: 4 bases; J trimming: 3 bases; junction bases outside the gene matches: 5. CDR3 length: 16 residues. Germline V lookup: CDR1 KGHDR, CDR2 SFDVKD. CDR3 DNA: TGTGCCACCAGTGACAGGGACAGGGGATACTACAATGAGCAGTTCTTC. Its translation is CATSDRDRGYYNEQFF.

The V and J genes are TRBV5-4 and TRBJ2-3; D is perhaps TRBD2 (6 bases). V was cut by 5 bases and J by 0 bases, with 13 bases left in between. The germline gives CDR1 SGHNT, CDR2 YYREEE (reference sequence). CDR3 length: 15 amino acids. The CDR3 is CASSRGGTSTDTQYF. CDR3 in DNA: TGTGCCAGCAGTAGGGGCGGGACGAGCACAGATACGCAGTATTTT. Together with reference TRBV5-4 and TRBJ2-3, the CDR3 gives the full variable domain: ETGVTQSPTHLIKTRGQQVTLRCSSQSGHNTVSWYQQALGQGPQFIFQYYREEENGRGNFPPRFSGLQFPNYSSELNVNALELDDSALYLCASSRGGTSTDTQYFGPGTRLTVL.

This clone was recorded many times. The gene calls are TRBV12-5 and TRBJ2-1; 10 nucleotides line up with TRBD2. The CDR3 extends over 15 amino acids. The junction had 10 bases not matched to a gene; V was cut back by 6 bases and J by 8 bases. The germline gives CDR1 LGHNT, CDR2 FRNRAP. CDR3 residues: CASGLGLAELDEQFF. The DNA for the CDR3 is TGTGCTAGTGGCCTCGGACTAGCGGAACTCGATGAGCAGTTCTTC.

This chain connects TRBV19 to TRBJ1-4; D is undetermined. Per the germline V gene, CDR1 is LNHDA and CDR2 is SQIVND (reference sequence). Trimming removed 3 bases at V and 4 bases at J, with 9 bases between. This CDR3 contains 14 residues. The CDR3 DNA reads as TGTGCCAGTAGTATTTTCGGGGATAATGAAAAACTGTTTTTT. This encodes CASSIFGDNEKLFF.